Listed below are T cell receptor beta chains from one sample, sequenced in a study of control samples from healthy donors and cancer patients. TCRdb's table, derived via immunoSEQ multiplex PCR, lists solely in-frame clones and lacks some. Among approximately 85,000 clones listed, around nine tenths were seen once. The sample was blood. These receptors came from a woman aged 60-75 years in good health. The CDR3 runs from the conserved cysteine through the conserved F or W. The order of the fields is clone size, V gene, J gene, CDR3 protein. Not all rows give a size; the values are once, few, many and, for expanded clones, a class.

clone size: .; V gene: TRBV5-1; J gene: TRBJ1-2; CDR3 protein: CASSPNRDGMYGYTF
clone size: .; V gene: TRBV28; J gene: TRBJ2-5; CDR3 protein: CASSLGGIYPGLAGEVGQETQYF
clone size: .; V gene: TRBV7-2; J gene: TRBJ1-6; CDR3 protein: CASSLFSVDNSPLHF
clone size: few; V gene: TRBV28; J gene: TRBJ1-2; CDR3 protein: CASSIVSYGYTF
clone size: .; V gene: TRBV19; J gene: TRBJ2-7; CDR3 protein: CASSAPGVRSSYEQYF
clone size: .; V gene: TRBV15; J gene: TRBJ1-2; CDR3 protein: CATSSRAAGSGYTF
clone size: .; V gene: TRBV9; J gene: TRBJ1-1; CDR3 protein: CASSAGQPNTEAFF
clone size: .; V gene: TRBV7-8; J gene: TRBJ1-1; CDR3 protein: CASSKDQGMNTEAFF
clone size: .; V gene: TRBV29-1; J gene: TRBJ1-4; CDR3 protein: CSVDSTGSGKLFF
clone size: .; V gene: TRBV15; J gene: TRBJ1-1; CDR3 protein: CATSRDLVKGTEAFF
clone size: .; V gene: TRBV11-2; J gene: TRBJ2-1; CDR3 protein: CASSSNGLAGDYNEQFF
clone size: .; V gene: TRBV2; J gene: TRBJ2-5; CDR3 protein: CASGGLGETQYF
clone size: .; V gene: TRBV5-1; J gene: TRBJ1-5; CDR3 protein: CASSLWDSSNQPQHF
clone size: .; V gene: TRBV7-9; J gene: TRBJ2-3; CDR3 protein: CASSLGKAGGGDTQYF
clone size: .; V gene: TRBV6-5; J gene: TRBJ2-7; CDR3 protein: CASLGTGDYEQYF
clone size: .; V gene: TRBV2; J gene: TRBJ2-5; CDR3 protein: CASTGGAGETQYF
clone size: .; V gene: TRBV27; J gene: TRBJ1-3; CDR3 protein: CASRPLSGNTIYF
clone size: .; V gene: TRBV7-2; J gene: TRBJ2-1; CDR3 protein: CASSFSGGGNEQFF
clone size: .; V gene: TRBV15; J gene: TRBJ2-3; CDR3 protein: CATSSEPGLMGTDTQYF
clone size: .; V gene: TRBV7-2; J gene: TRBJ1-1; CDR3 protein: CASSLVRNTEAFF
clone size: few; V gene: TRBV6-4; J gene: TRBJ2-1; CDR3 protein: CASSAASGSYEQFF
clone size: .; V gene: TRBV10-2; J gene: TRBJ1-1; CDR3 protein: CASRSTGANTEAFF
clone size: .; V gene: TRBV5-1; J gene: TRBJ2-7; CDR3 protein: CASSIGQGRHEQYF
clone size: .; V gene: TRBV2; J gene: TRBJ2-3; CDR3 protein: CASSEARSDTQYF
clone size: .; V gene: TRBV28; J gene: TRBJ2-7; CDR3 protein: CASSLLTPSSYEQYF
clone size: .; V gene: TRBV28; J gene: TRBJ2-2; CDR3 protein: CASRRGSDTGELFF
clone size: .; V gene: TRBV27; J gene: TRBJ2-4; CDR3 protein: CASGLGSGDIQYF
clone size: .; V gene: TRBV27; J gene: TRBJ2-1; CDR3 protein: CASSLGRGGNEQFF
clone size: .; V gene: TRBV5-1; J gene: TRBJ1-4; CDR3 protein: CASSLGPLNEKLFF
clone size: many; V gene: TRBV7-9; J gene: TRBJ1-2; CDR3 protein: CASRANTDRGYGYTF
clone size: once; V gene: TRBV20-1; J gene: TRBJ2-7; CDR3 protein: CSASRTGMYEQYF
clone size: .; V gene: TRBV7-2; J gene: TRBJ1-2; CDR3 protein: CASSLGAGVEGYTF
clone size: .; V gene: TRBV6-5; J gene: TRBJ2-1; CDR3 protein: CASKGGGTGQRQFF
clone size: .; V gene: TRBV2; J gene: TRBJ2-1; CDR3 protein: CASSIQGEDEQFF
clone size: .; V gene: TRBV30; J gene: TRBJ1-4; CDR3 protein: CAWSWGQGNEKLFF
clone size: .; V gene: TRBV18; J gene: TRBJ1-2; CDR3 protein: CASSPQGQGAWYGYTF
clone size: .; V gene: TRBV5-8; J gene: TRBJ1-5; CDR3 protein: CASSGPLGGLEPQHF
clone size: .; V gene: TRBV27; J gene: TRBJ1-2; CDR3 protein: CASSLRAGNYGYTF
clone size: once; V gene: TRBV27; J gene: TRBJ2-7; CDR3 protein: CASSRFGYEQYF
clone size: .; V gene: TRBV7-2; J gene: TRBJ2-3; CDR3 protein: CASSSMGLGDTQYF
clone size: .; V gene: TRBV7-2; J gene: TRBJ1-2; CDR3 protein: CASSTGTGGYHYGYTF
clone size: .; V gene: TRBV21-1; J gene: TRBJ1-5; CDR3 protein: CASSRAVSNQPQHF
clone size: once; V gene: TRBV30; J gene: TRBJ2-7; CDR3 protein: CAWRTSGGTYEQYF
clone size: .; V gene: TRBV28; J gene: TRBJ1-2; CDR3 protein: CATSVLSAENYGYTF
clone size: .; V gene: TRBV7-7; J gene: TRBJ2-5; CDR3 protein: CASSANRGKETQYF
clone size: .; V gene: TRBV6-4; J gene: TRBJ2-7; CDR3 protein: CASTLRLVQYF
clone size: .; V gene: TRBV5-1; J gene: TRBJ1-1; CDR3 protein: CASSPGPALGTEAFF
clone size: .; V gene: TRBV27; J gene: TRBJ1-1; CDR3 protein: CASKRSAGNTEAFF
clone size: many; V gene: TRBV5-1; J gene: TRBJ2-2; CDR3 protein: CASTQRVMNTGELFF
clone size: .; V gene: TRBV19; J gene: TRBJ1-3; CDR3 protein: CASSISRSSGNTIYF
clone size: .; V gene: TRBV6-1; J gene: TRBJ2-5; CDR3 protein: CASSVMWLVTTSSETQYF
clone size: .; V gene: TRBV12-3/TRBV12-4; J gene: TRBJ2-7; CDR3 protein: CASSFYEQYF
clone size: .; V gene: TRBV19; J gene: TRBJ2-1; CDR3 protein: CASSIDGQSLLRQFF
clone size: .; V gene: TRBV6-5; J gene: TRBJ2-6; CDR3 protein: CASSLKGSGANVLTF
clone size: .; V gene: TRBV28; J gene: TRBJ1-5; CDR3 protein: CAINGGSNQPQHF
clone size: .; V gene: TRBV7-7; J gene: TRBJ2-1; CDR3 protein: CASSLSGLAGMGEQFF
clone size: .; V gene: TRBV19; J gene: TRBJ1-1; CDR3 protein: CASSIEDRAFAEAFF
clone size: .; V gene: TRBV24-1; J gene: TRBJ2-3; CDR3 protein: CATSPAGLTDTQYF
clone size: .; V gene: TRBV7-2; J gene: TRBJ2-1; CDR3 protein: CASSLYRDNEQFF